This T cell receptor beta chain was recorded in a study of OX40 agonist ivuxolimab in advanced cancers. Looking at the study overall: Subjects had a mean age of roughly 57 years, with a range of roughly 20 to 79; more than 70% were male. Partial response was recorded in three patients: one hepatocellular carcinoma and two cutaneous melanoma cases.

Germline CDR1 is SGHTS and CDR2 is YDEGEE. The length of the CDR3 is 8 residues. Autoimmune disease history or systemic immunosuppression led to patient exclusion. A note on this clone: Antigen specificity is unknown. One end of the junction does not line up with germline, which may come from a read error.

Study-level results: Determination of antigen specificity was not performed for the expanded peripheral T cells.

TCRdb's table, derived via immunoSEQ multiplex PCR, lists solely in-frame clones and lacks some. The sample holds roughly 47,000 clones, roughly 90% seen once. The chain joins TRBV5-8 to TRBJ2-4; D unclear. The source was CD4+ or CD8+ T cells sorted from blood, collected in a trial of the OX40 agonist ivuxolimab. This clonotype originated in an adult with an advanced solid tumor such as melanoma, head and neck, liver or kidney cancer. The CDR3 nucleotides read TGTGCCAGCAGCTTGATCAACTTC. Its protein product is CASSLINF.